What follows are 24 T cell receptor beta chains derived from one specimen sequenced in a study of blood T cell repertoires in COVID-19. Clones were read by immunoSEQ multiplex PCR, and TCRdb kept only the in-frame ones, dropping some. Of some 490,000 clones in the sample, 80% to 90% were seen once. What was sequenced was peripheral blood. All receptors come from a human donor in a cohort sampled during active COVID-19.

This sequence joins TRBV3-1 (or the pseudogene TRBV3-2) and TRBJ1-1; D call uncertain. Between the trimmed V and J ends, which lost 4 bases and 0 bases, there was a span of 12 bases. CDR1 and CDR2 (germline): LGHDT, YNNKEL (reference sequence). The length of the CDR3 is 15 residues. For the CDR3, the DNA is TGTGCCAGCAGCCCCCAGGCTATCATGAACACTGAAGCTTTCTTT. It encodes CASSPQAIMNTEAFF.

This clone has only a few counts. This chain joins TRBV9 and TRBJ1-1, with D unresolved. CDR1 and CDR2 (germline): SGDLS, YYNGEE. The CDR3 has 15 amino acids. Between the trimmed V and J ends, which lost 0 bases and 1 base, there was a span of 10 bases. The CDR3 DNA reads TGTGCCAGCAGCGTAGTAGCAGATCCGAACACTGAAGCTTTCTTT. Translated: CASSVVADPNTEAFF.

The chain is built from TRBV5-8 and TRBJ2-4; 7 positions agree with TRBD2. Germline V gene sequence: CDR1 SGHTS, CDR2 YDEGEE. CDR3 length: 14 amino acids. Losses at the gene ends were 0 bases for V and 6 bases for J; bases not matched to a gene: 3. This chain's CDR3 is CASSLVASGNIQYF. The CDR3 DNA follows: TGTGCCAGCAGCTTGGTGGCTAGCGGAAACATTCAGTACTTC.

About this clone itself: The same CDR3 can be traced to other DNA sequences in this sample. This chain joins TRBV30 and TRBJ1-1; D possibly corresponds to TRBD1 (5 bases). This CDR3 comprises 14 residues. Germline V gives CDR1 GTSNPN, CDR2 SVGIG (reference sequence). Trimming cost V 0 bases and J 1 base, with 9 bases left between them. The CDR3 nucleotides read TGTGCCTGGAGTGTGGGCAGGGCGAACACTGAAGCTTTCTTT. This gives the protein CAWSVGRANTEAFF.

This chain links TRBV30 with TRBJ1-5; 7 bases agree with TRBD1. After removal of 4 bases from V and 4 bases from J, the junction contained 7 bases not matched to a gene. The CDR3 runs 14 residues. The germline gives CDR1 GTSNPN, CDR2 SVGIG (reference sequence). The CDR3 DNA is TGTGCCTGGACCCGGGGACAGCTTAATCAGCCCCAGCATTTT. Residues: CAWTRGQLNQPQHF.

CDR3 in DNA: TGTGCCAGCAGCCCGGGACAGACGGCTGGCTATGGCTACACCTTC. Translated, it gives CASSPGQTAGYGYTF. This chain joins TRBV6-5 and TRBJ1-2, with 7 bases matching TRBD1. From germline, CDR1 is MNHEY and CDR2 SVGAGI. Trimming took 6 bases from V and 4 from J; bases not matched to a gene: 11. The CDR3 consists of 15 residues.

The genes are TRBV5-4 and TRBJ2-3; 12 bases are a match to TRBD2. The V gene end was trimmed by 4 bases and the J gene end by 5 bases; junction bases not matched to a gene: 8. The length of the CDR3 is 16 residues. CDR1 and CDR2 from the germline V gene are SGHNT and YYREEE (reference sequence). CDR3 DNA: TGTGCCAGCAGCCTGGGACTAGCGGGTAATATAGATACGCAGTATTTT. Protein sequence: CASSLGLAGNIDTQYF.

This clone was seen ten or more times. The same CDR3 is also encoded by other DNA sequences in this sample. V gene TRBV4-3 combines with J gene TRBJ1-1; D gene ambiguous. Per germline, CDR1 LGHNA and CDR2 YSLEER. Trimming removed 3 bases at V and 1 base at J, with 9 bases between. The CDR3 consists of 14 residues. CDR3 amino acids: CASSQGHRNTEAFF. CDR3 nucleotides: TGCGCCAGCAGCCAGGGCCACAGGAACACTGAAGCTTTCTTT.

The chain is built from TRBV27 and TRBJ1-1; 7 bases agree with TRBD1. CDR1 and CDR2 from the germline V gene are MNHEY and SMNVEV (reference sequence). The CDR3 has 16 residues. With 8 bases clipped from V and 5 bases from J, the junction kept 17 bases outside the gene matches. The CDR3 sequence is CASRRLTGMSGTEAFF. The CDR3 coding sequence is TGTGCCAGCCGGCGCTTGACAGGGATGAGTGGAACTGAAGCTTTCTTT.

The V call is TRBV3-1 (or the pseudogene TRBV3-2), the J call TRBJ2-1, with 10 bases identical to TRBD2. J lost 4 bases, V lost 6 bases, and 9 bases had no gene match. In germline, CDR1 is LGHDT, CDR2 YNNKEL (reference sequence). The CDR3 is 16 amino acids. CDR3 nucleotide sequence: TGTGCCAGCAGTCACACCGGGACTAGCGCATACAATGAGCAGTTCTTC. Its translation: CASSHTGTSAYNEQFF.

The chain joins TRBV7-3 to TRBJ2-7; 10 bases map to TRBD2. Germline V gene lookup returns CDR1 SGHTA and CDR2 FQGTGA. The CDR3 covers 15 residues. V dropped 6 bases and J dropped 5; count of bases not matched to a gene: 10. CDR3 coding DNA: TGTGCCAGCAGTCTAGCGGGAGCTTCGTTCCACGAGCAGTACTTC. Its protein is CASSLAGASFHEQYF.

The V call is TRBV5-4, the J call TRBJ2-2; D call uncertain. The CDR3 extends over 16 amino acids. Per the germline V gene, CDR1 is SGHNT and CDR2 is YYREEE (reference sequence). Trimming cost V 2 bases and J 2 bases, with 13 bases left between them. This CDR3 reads CASSLDPQRNTGELFF. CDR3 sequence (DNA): TGTGCCAGCAGCTTAGATCCACAAAGAAACACCGGGGAGCTGTTTTTT.

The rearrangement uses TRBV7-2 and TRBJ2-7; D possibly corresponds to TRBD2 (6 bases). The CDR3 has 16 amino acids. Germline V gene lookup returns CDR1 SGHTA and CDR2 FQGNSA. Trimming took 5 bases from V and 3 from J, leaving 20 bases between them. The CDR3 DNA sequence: TGTGCCAGCAGCAACATTTACAGCGGGTCTAGCTACGAGCAGTACTTC. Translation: CASSNIYSGSSYEQYF.

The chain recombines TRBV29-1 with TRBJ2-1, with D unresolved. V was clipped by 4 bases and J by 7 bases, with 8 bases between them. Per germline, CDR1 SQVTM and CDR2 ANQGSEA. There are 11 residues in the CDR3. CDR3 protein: CSVVPSNEQFF. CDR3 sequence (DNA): TGCAGCGTTGTCCCGTCGAATGAGCAGTTCTTC.

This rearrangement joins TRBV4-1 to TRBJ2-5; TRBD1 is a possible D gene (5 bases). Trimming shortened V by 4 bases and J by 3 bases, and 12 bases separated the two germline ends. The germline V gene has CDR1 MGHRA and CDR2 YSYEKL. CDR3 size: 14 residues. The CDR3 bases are TGCGCCAGCAGCCTCGGCCTAGGGGAAGAGACCCAGTACTTC. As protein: CASSLGLGEETQYF.

CDR3 residues: CASSLDRPRGYTF. CDR3 sequence (DNA): TGTGCCAGCAGTTTAGACAGGCCCAGAGGCTACACCTTC. V and J are TRBV28 and TRBJ1-2; maybe TRBD1 (6 bases). V was shortened by 2 bases and J by 8 bases, with 12 bases between the two germline ends. CDR1 is MDHEN, CDR2 SYDVKM, per germline. The CDR3 is 13 amino acids.

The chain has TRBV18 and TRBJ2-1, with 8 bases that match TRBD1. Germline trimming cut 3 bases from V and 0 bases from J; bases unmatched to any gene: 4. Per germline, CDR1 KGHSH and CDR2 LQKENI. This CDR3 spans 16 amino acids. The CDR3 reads CASSPRQGSSYNEQFF. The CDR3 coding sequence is TGTGCCAGCTCACCCAGACAGGGGAGCTCCTACAATGAGCAGTTCTTC.

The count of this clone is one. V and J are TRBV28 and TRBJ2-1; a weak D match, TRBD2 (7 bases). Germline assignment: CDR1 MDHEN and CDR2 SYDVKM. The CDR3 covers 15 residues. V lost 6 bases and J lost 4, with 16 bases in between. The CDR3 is CASRGGGFAYNEQFF. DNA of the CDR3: TGTGCCAGCAGGGGAGGGGGGTTCGCGTACAATGAGCAGTTCTTC.

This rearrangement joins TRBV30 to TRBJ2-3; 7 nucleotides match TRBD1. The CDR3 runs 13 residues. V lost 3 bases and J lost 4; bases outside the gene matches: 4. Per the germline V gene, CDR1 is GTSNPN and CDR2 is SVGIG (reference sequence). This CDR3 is CAWRGQASDTQYF. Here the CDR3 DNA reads TGTGCCTGGAGAGGACAGGCCTCAGATACGCAGTATTTT.

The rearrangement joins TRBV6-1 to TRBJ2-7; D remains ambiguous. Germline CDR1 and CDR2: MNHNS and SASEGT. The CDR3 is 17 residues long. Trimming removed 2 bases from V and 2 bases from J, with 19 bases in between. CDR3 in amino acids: CASSEFPLATPTYEQYF. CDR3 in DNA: TGTGCCAGCAGTGAATTCCCCCTGGCGACACCTACCTACGAGCAGTACTTC.

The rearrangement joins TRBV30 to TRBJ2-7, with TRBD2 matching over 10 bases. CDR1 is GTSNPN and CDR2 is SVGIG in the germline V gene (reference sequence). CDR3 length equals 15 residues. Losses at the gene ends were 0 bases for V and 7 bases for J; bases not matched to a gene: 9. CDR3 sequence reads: CAWSVRTSGTLEQYF. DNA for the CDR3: TGTGCCTGGAGTGTTCGGACTAGCGGCACCTTGGAGCAGTACTTC.

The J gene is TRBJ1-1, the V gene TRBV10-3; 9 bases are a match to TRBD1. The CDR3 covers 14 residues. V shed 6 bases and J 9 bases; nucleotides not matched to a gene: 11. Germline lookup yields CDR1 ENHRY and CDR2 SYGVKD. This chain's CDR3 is CAIRLTGGTSQAFF. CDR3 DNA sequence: TGTGCCATCAGACTGACAGGGGGAACAAGTCAAGCTTTCTTT.

CDR3 region: CASSEGFQGTEAFF. The CDR3, as DNA: TGTGCCAGCAGTGAAGGTTTCCAGGGGACTGAAGCTTTCTTT. The chain carries TRBV2 and TRBJ1-1; D may be TRBD1 (6 bases). The germline gives CDR1 SNHLY, CDR2 FYNNEI. The CDR3 length is 14 residues. Trimming cost V 1 base and J 5 bases, with 11 bases left between them.

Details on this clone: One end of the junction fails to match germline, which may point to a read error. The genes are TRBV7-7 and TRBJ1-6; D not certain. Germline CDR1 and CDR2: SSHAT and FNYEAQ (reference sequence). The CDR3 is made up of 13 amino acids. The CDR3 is CASSLGRGSPLHF. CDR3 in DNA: TGTGCTAGCAGCTTGGGGAGAGGATCACCCCTCCACTTT.